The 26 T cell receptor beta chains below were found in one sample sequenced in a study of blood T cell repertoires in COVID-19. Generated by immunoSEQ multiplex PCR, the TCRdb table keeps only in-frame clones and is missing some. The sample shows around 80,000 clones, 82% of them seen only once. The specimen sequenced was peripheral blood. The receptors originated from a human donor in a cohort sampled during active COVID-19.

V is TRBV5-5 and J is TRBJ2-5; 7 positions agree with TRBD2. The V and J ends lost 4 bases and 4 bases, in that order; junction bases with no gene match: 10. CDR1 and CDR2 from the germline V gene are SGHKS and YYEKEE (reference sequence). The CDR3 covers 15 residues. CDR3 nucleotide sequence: TGTGCCAGCAGCCCGGGAGGCAGGGTCGGAGAGACCCAGTACTTC. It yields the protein CASSPGGRVGETQYF.

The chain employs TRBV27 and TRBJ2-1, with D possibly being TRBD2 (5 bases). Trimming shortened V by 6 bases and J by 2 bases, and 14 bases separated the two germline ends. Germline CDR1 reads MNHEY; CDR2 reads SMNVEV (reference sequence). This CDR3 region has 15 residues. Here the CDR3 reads CASSSGEGAYNEQFF. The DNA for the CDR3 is TGTGCCAGCAGCTCGGGCGAGGGTGCCTACAATGAGCAGTTCTTC.

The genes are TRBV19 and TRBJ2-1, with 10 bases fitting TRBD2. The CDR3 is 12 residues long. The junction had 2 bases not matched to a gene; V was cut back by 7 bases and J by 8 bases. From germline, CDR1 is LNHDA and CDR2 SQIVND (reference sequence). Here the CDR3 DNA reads TGTGCCAGTAAGCGGGGGGGCGATGAGCAGTTCTTC. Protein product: CASKRGGDEQFF.

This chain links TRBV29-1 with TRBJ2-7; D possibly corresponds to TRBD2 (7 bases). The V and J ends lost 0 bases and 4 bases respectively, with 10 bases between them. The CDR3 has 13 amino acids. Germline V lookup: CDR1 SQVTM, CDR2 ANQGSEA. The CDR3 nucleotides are TGCAGCGTTGAAGATGGGAGGGGGTACGAGCAGTACTTC. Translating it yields CSVEDGRGYEQYF.

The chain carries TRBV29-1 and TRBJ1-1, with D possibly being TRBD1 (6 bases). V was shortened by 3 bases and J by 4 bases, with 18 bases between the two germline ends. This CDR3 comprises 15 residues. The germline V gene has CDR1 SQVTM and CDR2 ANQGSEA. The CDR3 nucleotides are TGCAGCGTTGAGGGGGCGGGAGTTCGGGGCACTGAAGCTTTCTTT. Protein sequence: CSVEGAGVRGTEAFF.

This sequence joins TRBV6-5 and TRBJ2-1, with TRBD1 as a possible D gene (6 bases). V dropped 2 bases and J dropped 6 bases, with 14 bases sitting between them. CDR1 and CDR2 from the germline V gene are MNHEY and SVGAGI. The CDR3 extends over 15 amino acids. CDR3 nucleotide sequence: TGTGCCAGCAGTTACGCGGCAGGGGTGATCAATGAGCAGTTCTTC. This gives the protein CASSYAAGVINEQFF.

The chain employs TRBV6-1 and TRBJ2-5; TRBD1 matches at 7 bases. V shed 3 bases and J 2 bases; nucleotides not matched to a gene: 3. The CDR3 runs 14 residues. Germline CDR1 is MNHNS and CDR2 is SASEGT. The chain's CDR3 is CASSEGTAQETQYF. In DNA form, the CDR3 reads TGTGCCAGCAGTGAGGGGACAGCACAAGAGACCCAGTACTTC.

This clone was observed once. The CDR3 loop is CAWWDRSSYEQYF. CDR3 sequence (DNA): TGTGCCTGGTGGGACAGGTCCTCCTACGAGCAGTACTTC. The chain carries TRBV5-8 and TRBJ2-7; 8 bases line up with TRBD1. V was clipped by 10 bases and J by 0 bases; unmatched bases: 6. Looked up from germline, CDR1 is SGHTS and CDR2 is YDEGEE. This CDR3 has 13 amino acids.

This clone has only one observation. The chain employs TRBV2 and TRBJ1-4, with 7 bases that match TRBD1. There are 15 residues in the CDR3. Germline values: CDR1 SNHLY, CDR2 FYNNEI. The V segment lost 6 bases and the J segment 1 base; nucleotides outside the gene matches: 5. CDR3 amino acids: CASSVYRGTNEKLFF. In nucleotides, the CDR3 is TGTGCCAGCAGCGTTTACAGGGGAACTAATGAAAAACTGTTTTTT.

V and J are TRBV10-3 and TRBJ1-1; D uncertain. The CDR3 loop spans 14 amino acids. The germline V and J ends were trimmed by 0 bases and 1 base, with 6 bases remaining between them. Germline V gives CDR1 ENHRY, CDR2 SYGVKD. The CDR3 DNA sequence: TGTGCCATCAGTGAGTCGTTAGCGAACACTGAAGCTTTCTTT. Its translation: CAISESLANTEAFF.

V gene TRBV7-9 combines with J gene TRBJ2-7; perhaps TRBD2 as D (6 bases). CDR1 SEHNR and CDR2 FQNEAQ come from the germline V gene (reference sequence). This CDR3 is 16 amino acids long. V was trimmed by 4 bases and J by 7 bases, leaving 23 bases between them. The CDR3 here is CASSSAGTHLYWEQYF. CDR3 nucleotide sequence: TGTGCCAGCAGCTCCGCCGGGACTCACCTCTATTGGGAGCAGTACTTC.

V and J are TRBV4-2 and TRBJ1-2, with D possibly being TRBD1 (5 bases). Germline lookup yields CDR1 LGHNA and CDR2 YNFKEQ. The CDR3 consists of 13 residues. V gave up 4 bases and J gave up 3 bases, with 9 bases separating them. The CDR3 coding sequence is TGTGCCAGCAGCCCCGGAGGGGACTATGGCTACACCTTC. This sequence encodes CASSPGGDYGYTF.

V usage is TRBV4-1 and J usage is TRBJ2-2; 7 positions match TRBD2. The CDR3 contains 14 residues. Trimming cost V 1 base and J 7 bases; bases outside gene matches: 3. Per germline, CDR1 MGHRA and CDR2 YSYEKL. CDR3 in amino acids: CASSQVGGGGELFF. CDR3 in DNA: TGCGCCAGCAGCCAAGTGGGGGGGGGCGGGGAGCTGTTTTTT.

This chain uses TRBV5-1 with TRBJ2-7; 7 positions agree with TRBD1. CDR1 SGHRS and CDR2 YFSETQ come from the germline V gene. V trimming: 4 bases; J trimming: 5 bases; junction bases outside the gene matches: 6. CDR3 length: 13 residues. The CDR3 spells CASSLTGFHEQYF. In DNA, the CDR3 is TGCGCCAGCAGCCTGACAGGGTTCCACGAGCAGTACTTC.

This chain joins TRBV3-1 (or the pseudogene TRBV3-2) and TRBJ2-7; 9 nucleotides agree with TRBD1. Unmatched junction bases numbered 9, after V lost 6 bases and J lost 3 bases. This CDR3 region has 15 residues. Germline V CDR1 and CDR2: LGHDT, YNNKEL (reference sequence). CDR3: CASSLAGTGFYEQYF. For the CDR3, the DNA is TGTGCCAGCAGTCTAGCAGGGACAGGGTTCTACGAGCAGTACTTC.

The CDR3 spells CASSPPRANQPQHF. The CDR3 region has the DNA TGTGCCAGTAGCCCCCCCAGGGCTAATCAGCCCCAGCATTTT. The V and J genes are TRBV19 and TRBJ1-5, with a possible D match to TRBD1 (5 bases). CDR1 is LNHDA and CDR2 is SQIVND in the germline V gene (reference sequence). V was pared by 6 bases and J by 4 bases, with 13 bases between. The CDR3 sequence is 14 residues long. The full variable domain, with the rest looked up from reference TRBV19 and TRBJ1-5, is DGGITQSPKYLFRKEGQNVTLSCEQNLNHDAMYWYRQDPGQGLRLIYYSQIVNDFQKGDIAEGYSVSREKKESFPLTVTSAQKNPTAFYLCASSPPRANQPQHFGDGTRLSIL.

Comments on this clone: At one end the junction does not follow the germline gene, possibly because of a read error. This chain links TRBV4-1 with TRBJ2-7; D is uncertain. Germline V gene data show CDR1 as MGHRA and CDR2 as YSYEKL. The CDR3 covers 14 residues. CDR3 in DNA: TGCGCCAGCGGCCAAGCAATCGGCTCCTACGAGCAGTACTTC. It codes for CASGQAIGSYEQYF.

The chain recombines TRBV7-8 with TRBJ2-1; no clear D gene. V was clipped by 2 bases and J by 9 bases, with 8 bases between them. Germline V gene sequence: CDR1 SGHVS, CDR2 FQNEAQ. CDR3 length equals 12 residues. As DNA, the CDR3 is TGTGCCAGCAGCTTAAATCTTGTTGAGCAGTTCTTC. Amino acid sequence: CASSLNLVEQFF. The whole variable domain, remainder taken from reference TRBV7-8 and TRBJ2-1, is GAGVSQSPRYKVAKRGQDVALRCDPISGHVSLFWYQQALGQGPEFLTYFQNEAQLDKSGLPSDRFFAERPEGSVSTLKIQRTQQEDSAVYLCASSLNLVEQFFGPGTRLTVL.

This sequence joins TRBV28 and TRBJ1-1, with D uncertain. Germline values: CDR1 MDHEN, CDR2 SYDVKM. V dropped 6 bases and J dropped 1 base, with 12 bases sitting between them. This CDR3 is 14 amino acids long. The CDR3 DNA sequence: TGTGCCAGCAGGGGGATCGAGGGGAACACTGAAGCTTTCTTT. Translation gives CASRGIEGNTEAFF.

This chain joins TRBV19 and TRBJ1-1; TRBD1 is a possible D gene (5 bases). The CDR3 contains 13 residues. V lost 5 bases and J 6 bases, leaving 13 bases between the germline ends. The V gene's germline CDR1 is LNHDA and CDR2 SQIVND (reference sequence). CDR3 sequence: CASSWGGGAEAFF. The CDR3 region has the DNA TGTGCCAGTAGTTGGGGGGGAGGGGCTGAAGCTTTCTTT.

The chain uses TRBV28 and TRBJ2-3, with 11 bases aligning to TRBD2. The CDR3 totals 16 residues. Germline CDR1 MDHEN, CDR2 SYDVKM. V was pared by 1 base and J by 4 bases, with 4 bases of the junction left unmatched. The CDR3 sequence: CASSLSLAGGADTQYF. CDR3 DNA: TGTGCCAGCAGTTTATCGCTAGCGGGGGGAGCAGATACGCAGTATTTT.

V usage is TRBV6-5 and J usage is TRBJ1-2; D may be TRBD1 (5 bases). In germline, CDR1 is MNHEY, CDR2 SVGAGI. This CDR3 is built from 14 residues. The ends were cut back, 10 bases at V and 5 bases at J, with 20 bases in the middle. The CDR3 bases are TGTGCCACTAGCCGGGGAGGGGAAGAATATGGCTACACCTTC. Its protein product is CATSRGGEEYGYTF.

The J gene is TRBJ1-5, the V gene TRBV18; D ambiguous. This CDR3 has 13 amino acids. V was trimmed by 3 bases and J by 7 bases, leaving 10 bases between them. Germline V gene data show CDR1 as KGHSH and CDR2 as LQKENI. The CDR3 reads CASSPLERQPQHF. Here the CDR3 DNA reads TGTGCCAGCTCACCCCTTGAACGGCAGCCCCAGCATTTT.

In nucleotides, the CDR3 is TGTGCCAGCGTTATCCAGGACAGCAAGCCCTACGAGCAGTACTTC. It is translated as CASVIQDSKPYEQYF. The rearrangement joins TRBV6-6 to TRBJ2-7, with a possible D match to TRBD1 (6 bases). CDR1 is MNHNY and CDR2 is SVGAGI in the germline V gene (reference sequence). This CDR3 contains 15 residues. V lost 8 bases, J lost 2 bases, and 19 bases lay in between.

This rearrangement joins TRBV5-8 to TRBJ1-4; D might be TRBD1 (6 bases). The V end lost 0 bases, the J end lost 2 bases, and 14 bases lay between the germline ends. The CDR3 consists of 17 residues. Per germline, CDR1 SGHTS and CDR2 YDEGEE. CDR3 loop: CASSLDGGASTNEKLFF. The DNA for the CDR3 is TGTGCCAGCAGCTTGGATGGGGGCGCGAGCACTAATGAAAAACTGTTTTTT.

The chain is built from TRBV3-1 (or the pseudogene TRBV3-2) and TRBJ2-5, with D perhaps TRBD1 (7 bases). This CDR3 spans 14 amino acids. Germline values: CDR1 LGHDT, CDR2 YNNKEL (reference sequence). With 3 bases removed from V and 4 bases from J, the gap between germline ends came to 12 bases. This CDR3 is CASSHGTAGETQYF. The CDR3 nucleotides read TGTGCCAGCAGCCACGGGACAGCGGGAGAGACCCAGTACTTC.